This paragraph covers one T cell receptor beta chain sequence. Its antigen is undetermined. This sample was taken from a study of vaccination and CD4 T cells after COVID-19. CDR1 and CDR2 (germline): ENHRY, SYGVKD. The V segment lost 2 bases and the J segment 5 bases; nucleotides outside the gene matches: 4. The length of the CDR3 is 17 residues. Treatment: approximately 9-day PBMC culture with coronavirus spike peptide pools or control peptides (ViraFEST assay). The study sequenced cultured CD4+ T cell DNA using the Oncomine TCR Beta short-read assay. TCRdb re-called the PCR reads with MiXCR, one entry per CDR3 protein. The sample includes about 13,000 distinct CDR3 sequences, 25% to 30% of them seen just once.

The rearrangement joins TRBV10-3 to TRBJ1-6, with TRBD1 matching over 12 bases. This receptor was obtained from a human donor who had recovered from COVID-19. Sequenced material: CD4+ T cells from blood, cultured in vitro. The CDR3 DNA follows: TGTGCCATCAGTGAGAAGGGACAGGGGGCGAATAATTCACCCCTCCACTTT. It translates to CAISEKGQGANNSPLHF.